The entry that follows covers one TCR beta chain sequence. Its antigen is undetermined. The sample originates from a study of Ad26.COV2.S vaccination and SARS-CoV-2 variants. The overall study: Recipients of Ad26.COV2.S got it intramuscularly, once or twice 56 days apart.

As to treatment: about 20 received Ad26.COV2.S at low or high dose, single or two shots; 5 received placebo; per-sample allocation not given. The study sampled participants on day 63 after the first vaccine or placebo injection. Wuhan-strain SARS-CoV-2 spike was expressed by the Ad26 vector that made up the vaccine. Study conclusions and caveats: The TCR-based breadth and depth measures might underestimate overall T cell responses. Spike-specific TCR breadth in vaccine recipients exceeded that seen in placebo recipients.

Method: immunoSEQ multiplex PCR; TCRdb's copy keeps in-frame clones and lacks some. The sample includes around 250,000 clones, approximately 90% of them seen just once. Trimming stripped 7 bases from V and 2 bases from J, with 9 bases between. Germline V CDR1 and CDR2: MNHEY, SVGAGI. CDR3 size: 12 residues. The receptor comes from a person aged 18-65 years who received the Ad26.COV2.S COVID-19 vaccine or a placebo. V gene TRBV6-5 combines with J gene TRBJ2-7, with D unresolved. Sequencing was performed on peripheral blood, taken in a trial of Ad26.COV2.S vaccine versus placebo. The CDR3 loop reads CASTRHPYEQYF. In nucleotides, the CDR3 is TGTGCCAGCACGAGACACCCCTACGAGCAGTACTTC.